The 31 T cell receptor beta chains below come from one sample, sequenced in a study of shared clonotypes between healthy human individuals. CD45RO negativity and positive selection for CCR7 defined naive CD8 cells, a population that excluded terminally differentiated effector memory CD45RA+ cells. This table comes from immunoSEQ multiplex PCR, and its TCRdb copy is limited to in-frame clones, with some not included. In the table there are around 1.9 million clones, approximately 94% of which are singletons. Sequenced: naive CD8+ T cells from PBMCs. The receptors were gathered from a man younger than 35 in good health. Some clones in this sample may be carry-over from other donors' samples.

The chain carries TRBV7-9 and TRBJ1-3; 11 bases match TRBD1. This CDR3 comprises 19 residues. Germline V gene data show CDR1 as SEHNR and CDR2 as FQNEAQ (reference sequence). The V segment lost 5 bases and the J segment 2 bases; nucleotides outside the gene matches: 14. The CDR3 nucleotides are TGTGCCAGCAGCACATCCTGGACAGGGGGCCCCTTGACTGGAAACACCATATATTTT. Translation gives CASSTSWTGGPLTGNTIYF.

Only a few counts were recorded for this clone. The CDR3 sequence: CASSQEQGLVVASTDTQYF. The CDR3 nucleotides are TGCGCCAGCAGCCAAGAGCAGGGACTAGTCGTGGCTAGCACAGATACGCAGTATTTT. The J gene is TRBJ2-3, the V gene TRBV4-3, with 8 bases aligning to TRBD2. The CDR3 is 19 amino acids. Germline V gene lookup returns CDR1 LGHNA and CDR2 YSLEER. Unmatched junction bases numbered 11, after V lost 0 bases and J lost 0 bases.

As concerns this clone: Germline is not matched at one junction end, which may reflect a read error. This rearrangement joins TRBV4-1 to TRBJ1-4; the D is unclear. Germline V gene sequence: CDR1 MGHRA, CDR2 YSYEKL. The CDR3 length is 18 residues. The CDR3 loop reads CASSQRSGRLAANEKLFF. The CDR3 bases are TGCGCCAGCAGCCAAAGGAGCGGCAGACTCGCGGCTAACGAAAAACTGTTTTTT.

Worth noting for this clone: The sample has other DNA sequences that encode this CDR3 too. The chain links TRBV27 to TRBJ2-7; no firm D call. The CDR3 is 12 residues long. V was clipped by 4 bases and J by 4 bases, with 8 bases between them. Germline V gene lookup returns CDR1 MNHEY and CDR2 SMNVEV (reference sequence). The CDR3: CASSSLGYEQYF. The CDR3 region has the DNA TGTGCCAGCAGTTCTCTGGGGTACGAGCAGTACTTC.

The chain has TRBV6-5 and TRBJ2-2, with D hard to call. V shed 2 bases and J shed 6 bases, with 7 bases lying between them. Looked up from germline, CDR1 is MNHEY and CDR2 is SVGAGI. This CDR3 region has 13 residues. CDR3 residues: CASSYPPSGELFF. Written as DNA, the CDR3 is TGTGCCAGCAGTTACCCCCCCTCCGGGGAGCTGTTTTTT.

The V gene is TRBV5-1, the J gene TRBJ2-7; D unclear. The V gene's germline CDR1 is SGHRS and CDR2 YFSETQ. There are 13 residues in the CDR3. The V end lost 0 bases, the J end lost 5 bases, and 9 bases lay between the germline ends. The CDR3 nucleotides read TGCGCCAGCAGCTTGGGTTTGGGCCACGAGCAGTACTTC. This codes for CASSLGLGHEQYF.

The CDR3 sequence: CASSYLQGMAELFF. Here the CDR3 DNA reads TGTGCCAGCAGTTACTTACAGGGGATGGCGGAGCTGTTTTTT. The chain combines TRBV6-5 with TRBJ2-2, with 7 nucleotides matching TRBD1. V was pared by 1 base and J by 10 bases, with 6 bases of the junction left unmatched. Germline assignment: CDR1 MNHEY and CDR2 SVGAGI. The CDR3 loop spans 14 amino acids.

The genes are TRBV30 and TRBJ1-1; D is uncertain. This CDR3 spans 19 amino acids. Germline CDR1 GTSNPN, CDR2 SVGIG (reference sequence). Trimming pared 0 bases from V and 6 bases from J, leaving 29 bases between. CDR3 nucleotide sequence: TGTGCCTGGAGTGTACGGCTCCGGTTATTGGGAGTTGCGATGCCTGAAGCTTTCTTT. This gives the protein CAWSVRLRLLGVAMPEAFF.

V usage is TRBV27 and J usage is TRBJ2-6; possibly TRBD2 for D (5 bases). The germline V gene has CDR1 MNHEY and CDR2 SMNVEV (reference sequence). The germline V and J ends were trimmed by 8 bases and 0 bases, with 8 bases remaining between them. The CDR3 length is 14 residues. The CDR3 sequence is CASDRGSGANVLTF. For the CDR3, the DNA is TGTGCCAGCGATCGGGGCTCTGGGGCCAACGTCCTGACTTTC.

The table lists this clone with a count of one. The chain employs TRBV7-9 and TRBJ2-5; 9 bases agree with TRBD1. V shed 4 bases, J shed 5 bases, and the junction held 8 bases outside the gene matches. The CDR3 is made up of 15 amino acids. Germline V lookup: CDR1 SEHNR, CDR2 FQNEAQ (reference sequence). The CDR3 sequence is CASSSIGQGWETQYF. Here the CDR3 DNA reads TGTGCCAGCAGCTCAATAGGACAGGGGTGGGAGACCCAGTACTTC.

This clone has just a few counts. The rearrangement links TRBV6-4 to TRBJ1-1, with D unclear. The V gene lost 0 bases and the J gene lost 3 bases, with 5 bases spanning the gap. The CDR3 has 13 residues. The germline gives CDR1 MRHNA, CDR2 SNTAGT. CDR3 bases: TGTGCCAGCAGTGACTCGAGGGACACTGAAGCTTTCTTT. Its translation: CASSDSRDTEAFF.

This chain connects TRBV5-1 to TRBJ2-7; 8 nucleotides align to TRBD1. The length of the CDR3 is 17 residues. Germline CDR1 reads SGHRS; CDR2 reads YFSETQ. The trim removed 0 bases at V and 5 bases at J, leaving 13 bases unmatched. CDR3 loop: CASSLVPPGRGRDEQYF. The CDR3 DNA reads TGCGCCAGCAGCTTGGTTCCTCCGGGCAGGGGGCGGGACGAGCAGTACTTC.

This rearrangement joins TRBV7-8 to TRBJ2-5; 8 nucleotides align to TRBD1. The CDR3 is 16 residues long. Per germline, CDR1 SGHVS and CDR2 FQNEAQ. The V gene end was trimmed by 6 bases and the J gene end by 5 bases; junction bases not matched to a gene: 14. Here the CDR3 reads CASSPRAQGAWETQYF. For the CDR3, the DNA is TGTGCCAGCAGTCCGAGGGCGCAGGGGGCATGGGAGACCCAGTACTTC. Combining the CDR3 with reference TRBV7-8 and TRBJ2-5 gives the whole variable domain GAGVSQSPRYKVAKRGQDVALRCDPISGHVSLFWYQQALGQGPEFLTYFQNEAQLDKSGLPSDRFFAERPEGSVSTLKIQRTQQEDSAVYLCASSPRAQGAWETQYFGPGTRLLVL.

CDR3 in amino acids: CASSMGTGPSYEQYF. The CDR3 region has the DNA TGTGCCAGCAGCATGGGGACAGGTCCCTCCTACGAGCAGTACTTC. The chain recombines TRBV9 with TRBJ2-7, with 8 bases that match TRBD1. The V segment lost 4 bases and the J segment 0 bases; nucleotides outside the gene matches: 6. The CDR3 loop spans 15 amino acids. Germline V gives CDR1 SGDLS, CDR2 YYNGEE.

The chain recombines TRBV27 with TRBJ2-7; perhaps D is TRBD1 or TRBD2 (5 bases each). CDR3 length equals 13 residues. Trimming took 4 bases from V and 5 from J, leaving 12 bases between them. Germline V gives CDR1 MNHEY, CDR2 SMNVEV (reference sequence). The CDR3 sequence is CASSWGLGDEQYF. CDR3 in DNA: TGTGCCAGCAGTTGGGGCTTGGGGGACGAGCAGTACTTC.

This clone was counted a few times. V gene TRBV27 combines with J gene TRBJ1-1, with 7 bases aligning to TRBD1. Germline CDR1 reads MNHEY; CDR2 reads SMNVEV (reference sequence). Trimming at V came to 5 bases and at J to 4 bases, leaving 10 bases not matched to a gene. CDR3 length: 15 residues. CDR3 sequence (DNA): TGTGCCAGCAGTCCCCCTGACAGGGTGGTCACTGAAGCTTTCTTT. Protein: CASSPPDRVVTEAFF.

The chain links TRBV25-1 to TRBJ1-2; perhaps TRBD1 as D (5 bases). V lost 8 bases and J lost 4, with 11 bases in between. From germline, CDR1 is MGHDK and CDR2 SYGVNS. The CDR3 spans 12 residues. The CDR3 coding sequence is TGTGCCAGCCAGGAGGGGCGCTATGGCTACACCTTC. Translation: CASQEGRYGYTF.

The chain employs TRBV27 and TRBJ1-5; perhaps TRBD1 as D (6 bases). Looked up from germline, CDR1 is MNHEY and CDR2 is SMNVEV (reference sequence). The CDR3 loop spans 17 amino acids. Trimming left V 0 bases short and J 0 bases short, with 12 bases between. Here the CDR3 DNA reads TGTGCCAGCAGTTTATCGACAGGCAGGGATAGCAATCAGCCCCAGCATTTT. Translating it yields CASSLSTGRDSNQPQHF.

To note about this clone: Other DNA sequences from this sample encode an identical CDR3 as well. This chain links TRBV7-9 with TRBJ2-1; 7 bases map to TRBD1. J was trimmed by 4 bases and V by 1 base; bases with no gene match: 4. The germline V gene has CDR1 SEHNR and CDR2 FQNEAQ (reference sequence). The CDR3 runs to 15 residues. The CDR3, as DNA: TGTGCCAGCAGCTTAGGACAGGGAAGGTACAATGAGCAGTTCTTC. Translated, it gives CASSLGQGRYNEQFF.

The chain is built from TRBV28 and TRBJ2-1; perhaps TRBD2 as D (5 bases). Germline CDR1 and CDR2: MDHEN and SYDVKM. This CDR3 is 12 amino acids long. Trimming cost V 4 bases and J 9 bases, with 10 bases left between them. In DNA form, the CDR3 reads TGTGCCAGCAGTTATAAACGGGGTGAGCAGTTCTTC. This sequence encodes CASSYKRGEQFF.

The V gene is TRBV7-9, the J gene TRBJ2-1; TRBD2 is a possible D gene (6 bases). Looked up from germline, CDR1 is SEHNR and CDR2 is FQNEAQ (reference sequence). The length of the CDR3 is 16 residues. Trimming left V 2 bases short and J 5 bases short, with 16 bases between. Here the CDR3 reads CASSLNAGTKHNEQFF. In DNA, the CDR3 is TGTGCCAGCAGCTTAAACGCGGGAACTAAGCACAATGAGCAGTTCTTC.

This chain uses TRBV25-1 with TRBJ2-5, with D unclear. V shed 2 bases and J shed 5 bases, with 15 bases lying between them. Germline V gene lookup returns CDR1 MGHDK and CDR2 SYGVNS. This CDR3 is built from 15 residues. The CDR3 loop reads CASSETAHVGETQYF. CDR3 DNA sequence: TGTGCCAGCAGTGAAACAGCGCACGTCGGGGAGACCCAGTACTTC. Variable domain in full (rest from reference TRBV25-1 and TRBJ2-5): EADIYQTPRYLVIGTGKKITLECSQTMGHDKMYWYQQDPGMELHLIHYSYGVNSTEKGDLSSESTVSRIRTEHFPLTLESARPSHTSQYLCASSETAHVGETQYFGPGTRLLVL.

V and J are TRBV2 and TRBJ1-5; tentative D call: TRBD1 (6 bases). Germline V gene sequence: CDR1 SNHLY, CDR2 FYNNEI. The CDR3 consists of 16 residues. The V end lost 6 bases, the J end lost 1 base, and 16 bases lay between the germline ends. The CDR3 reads CASSPYRVGSNQPQHF. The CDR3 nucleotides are TGTGCCAGCAGCCCCTACAGGGTGGGGAGCAATCAGCCCCAGCATTTT.

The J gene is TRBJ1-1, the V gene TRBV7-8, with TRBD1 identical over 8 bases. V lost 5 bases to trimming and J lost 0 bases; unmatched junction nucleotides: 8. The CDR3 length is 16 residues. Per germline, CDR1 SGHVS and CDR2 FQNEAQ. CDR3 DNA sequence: TGTGCCAGCAGCGAAAGCCAGGGGGCCATGAACACTGAAGCTTTCTTT. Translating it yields CASSESQGAMNTEAFF.

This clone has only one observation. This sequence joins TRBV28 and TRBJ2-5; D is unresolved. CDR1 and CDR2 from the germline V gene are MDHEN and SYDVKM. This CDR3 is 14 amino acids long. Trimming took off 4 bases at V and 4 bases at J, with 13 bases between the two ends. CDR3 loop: CASSSRTRRETQYF. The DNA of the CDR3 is TGTGCCAGCAGTTCCCGGACGAGAAGAGAGACCCAGTACTTC.

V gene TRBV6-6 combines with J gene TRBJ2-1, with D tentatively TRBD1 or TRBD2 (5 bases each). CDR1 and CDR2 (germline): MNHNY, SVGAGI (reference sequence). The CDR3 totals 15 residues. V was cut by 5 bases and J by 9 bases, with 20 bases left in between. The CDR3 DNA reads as TGTGCCAGCAGTCAGGAACGGGGCCGACCGGGTGAGCAGTTCTTC. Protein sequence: CASSQERGRPGEQFF.

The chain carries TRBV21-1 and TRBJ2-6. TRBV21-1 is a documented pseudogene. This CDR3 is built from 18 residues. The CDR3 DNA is TGTGCCAGCAGCAAACGAAAGGAATCGCCCTCTGGGGCCAACGTCCTGACTTTC. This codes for CASSKRKESPSGANVLTF.

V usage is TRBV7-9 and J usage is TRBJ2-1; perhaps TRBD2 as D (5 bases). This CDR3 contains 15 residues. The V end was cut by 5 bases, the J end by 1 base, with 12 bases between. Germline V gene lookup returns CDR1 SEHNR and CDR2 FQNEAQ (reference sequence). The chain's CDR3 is CASSRTSGSYNEQFF. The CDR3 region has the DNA TGTGCCAGCAGCCGGACTTCTGGGTCCTACAATGAGCAGTTCTTC.

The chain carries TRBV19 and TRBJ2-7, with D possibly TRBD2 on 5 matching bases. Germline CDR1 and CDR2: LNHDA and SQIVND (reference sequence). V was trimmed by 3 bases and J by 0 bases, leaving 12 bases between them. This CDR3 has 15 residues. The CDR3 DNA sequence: TGTGCCAGTAGTATTATGCCGGGGAACTCCTACGAGCAGTACTTC. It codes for CASSIMPGNSYEQYF.

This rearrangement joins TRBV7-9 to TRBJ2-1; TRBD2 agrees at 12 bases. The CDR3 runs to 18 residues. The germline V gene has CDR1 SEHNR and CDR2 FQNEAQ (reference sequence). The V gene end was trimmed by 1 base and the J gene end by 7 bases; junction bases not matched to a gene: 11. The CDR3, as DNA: TGTGCCAGCAGCTTAGTTGCGACTAGCGGGAGCTTGGGTAATGAGCAGTTCTTC. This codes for CASSLVATSGSLGNEQFF.

The CDR3 DNA sequence: TGTGCCAGCTCTAGGACCTCCGTTAATGAAAAACTGTTTTTT. This gives the protein CASSRTSVNEKLFF. The chain couples TRBV6-4 to TRBJ1-4; D remains unclear. The V gene lost 8 bases and the J gene lost 4 bases, with 14 bases spanning the gap. The CDR3 spans 14 residues. The germline CDR1 and CDR2 sequences are MRHNA and SNTAGT.